This T cell receptor (beta chain) was retrieved from a study of early T cells in non-severe SARS-CoV-2 infection. This clonotype was counted a few times. Molecules of cDNA were individually given unique molecular identifiers that were attached to them. TCRdb fed the 5' RACE reads into MiXCR, producing one record per CDR3 protein. Seen here are some 29,000 distinct CDR3 sequences, 5% observed once, and the top ten hold 11%. There are 13 residues in the CDR3. CDR1 is SGHAT and CDR2 is FQNNGV in the germline V gene. Between the trimmed V and J ends, which lost 5 bases and 5 bases, there was a span of 12 bases.

The rearrangement uses TRBV11-2 and TRBJ1-1; D ambiguous. The material sequenced was whole blood. The clonotype was recovered from an adult who was a healthcare worker with PCR-confirmed SARS-CoV-2 infection or an uninfected control (not recorded which). The CDR3, as DNA: TGTGCCAGCAGCCTGTATAGGATAACTGAAGCTTTCTTT. This encodes CASSLYRITEAFF.